This T cell receptor beta chain was profiled in a study of blood T cell repertoires in COVID-19. Study information: Collection of acute and convalescent COVID-19 samples took place in the United States, Italy and Spain. T cells, B-cell-depleted T cells, or PBMCs provided the cDNA or gDNA that served as material.

Profiling relied on immunoSEQ multiplex PCR, and the TCRdb table lists in-frame clones only, not all of them. The sample lists some 170,000 clones; about 88% were seen once. The CDR3 extends over 13 amino acids. Germline V CDR1 and CDR2: SGHAT, FQNNGV. V lost 5 bases, J lost 7 bases, and 14 bases lay in between. Sample: peripheral blood. The chain couples TRBV11-2 to TRBJ1-1; D possibly corresponds to TRBD1 (6 bases). The sequence derives from a woman older than 75 with acute or convalescent COVID-19. CDR3 nucleotide sequence: TGTGCCAGCAGCCGAGGGGGATCTAATGAAGCTTTCTTT. The encoded protein is CASSRGGSNEAFF.